The clone carrying this TCR beta chain has just a few counts. The antigen is undetermined. Germline V gene lookup returns CDR1 DFQATT and CDR2 SNEGSKA (reference sequence). There are 13 residues in the CDR3. This entry is derived from a study of T-cell memory formation after mild COVID-19. Study-level results: Of the contracting clones, CD4+ ones lay mainly in CM and EM, and CD8+ ones in EMRA. Clones that got smaller from day 15 to 85 had even CD4/CD8, while clones growing later tipped toward CD4+. Memory sampled before infection contained some responding clones, suggesting cross-reactive memory joined. Second-wave clones that peaked on day 37 lacked confirmed SARS-CoV-2 specificity.

TCRdb reprocessed the 5' RACE reads via MiXCR and lists one record per CDR3 protein. This sample has 400,000 or so distinct CDR3 sequences, with 15% to 20% found just once. What was sequenced was PBMCs or a T cell subset sorted from them (not recorded which). The source of this sequence is an adult woman who had mild COVID-19 (a few samples of this study predate the infection). Cell type and time point are not known. The chain carries TRBV20-1 and TRBJ1-1; no reliable D call. The CDR3, as DNA: TGCACCCCCGGTCGTATTTGGAACACTGAAGCTTTCTTT. Its protein product is CTPGRIWNTEAFF.